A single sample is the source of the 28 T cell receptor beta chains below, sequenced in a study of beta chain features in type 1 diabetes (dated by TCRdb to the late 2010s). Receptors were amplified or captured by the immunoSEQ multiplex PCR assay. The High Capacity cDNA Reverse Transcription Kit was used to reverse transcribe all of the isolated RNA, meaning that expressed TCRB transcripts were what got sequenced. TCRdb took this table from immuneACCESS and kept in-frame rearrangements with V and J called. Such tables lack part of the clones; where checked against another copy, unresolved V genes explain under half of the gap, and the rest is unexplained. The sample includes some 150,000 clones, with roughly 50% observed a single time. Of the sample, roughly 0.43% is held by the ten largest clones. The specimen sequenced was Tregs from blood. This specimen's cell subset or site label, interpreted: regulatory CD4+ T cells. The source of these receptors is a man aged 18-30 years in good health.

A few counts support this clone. CDR3 region: CASRGQGSDQPQHF. The CDR3, as DNA: TGTGCCAGCAGAGGGCAGGGGTCAGATCAGCCCCAGCATTTT. V gene TRBV21-1 combines with J gene TRBJ1-5; the table's D call, TRBD1, has no DNA check behind it. TRBV21-1 is flagged as a pseudogene. The CDR3 is 14 amino acids.

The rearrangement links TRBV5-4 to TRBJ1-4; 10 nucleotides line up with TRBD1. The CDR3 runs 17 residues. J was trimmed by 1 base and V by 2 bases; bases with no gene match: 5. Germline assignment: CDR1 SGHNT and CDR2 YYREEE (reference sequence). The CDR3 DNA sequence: TGTGCCAGCAGCTTCCAAGGACAGGGGGGAACTAATGAAAAACTGTTTTTT. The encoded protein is CASSFQGQGGTNEKLFF. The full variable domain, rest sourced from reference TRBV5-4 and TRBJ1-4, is ETGVTQSPTHLIKTRGQQVTLRCSSQSGHNTVSWYQQALGQGPQFIFQYYREEENGRGNFPPRFSGLQFPNYSSELNVNALELDDSALYLCASSFQGQGGTNEKLFFGSGTQLSVL.

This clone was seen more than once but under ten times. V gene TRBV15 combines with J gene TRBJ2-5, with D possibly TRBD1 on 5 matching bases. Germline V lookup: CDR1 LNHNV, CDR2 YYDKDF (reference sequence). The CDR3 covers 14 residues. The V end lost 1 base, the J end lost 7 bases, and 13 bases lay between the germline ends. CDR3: CATSRVKTEVTQYF. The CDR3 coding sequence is TGTGCCACCAGCAGAGTTAAGACAGAGGTGACCCAGTACTTC.

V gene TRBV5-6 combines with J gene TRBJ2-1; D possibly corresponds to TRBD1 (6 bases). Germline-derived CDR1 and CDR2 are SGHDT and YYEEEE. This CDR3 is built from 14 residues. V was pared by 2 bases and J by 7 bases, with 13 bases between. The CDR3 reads CASSLFLRGNEQFF. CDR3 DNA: TGTGCCAGCAGCTTATTTTTGAGGGGGAATGAGCAGTTCTTC. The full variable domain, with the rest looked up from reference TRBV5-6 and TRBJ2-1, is DAGVTQSPTHLIKTRGQQVTLRCSPKSGHDTVSWYQQALGQGPQFIFQYYEEEERQRGNFPDRFSGHQFPNYSSELNVNALLLGDSALYLCASSLFLRGNEQFFGPGTRLTVL.

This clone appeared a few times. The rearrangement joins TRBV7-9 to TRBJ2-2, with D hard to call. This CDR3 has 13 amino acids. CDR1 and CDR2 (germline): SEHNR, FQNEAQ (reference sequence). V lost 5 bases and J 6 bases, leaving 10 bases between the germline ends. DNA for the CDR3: TGTGCCAGCAGCCTCGAGGTACCCGGGGAGCTGTTTTTT. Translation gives CASSLEVPGELFF.

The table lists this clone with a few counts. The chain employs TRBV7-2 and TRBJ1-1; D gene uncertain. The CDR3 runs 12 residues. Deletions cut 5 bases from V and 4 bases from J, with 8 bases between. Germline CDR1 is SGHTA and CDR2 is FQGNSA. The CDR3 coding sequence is TGTGCCAGCAGCACTAGGTTCACTGAAGCTTTCTTT. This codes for CASSTRFTEAFF.

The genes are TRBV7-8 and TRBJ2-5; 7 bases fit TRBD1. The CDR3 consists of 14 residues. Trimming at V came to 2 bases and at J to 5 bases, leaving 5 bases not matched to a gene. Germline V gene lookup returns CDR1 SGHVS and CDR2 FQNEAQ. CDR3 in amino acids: CASSLKRGLETQYF. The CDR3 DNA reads TGTGCCAGCAGCTTAAAGAGGGGGCTGGAGACCCAGTACTTC.

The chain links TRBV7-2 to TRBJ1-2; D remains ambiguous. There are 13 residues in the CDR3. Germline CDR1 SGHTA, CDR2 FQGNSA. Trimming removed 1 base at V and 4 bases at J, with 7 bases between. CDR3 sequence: CASSLDSLYGYTF. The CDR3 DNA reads TGTGCCAGCAGCTTAGACAGTCTCTATGGCTACACCTTC.

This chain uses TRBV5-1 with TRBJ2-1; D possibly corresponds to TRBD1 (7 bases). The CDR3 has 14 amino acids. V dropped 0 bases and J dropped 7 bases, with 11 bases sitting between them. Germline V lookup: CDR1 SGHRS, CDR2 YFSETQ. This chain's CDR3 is CASSLGQGGNEQFF. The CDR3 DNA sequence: TGCGCCAGCAGCTTGGGCCAGGGGGGAAATGAGCAGTTCTTC.

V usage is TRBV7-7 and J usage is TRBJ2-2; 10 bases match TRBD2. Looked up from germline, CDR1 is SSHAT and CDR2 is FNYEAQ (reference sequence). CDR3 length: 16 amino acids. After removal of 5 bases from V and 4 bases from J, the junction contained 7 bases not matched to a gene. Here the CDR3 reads CASSPYGTSVTGELFF. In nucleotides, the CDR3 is TGTGCCAGCAGCCCTTACGGGACTAGCGTCACCGGGGAGCTGTTTTTT.

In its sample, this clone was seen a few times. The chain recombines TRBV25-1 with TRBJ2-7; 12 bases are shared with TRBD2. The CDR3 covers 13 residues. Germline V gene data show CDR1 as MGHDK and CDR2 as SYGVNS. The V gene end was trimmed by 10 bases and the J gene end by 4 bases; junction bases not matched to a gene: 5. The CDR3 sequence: CATMTSGSYEQYF. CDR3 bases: TGTGCCACTATGACTAGCGGGAGTTACGAGCAGTACTTC.

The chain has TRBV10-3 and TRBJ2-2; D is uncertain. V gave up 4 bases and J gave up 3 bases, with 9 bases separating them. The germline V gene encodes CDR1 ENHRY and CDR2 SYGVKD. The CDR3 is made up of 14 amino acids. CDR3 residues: CAISGTEYTGELFF. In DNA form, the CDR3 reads TGTGCCATCAGTGGAACAGAATACACCGGGGAGCTGTTTTTT.

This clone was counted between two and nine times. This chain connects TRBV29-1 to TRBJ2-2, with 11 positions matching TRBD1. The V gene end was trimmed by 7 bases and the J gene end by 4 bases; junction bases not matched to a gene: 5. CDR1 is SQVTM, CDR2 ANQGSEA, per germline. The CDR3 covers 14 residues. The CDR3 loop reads CSAGQGARTGELFF. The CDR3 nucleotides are TGCAGCGCCGGACAGGGGGCGCGCACCGGGGAGCTGTTTTTT.

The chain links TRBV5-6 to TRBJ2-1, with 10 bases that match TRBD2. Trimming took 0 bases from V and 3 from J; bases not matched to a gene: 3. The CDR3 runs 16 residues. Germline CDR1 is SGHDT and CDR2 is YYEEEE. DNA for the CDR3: TGTGCCAGCAGCTTGGTTAGCGGGGGGATCTACAATGAGCAGTTCTTC. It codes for CASSLVSGGIYNEQFF.

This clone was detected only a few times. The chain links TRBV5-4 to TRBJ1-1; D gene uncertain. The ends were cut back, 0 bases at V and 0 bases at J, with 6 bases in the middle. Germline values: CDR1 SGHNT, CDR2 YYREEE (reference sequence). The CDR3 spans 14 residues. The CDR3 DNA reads TGTGCCAGCAGCTTGGGGCCCATGAACACTGAAGCTTTCTTT. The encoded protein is CASSLGPMNTEAFF.

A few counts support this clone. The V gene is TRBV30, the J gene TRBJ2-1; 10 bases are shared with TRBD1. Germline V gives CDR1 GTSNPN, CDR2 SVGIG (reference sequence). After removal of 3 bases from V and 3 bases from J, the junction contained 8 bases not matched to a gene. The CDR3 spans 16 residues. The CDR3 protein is CAWRHLGQGVYNEQFF. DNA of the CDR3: TGTGCCTGGAGGCATCTCGGACAGGGGGTCTACAATGAGCAGTTCTTC.

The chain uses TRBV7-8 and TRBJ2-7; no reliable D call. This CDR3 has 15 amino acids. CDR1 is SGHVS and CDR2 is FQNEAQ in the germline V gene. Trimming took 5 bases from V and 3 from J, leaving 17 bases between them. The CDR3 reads CASSPETSYGYEQYF. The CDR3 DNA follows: TGTGCCAGCAGCCCAGAGACTTCTTACGGCTACGAGCAGTACTTC. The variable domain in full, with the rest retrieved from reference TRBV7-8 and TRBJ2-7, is GAGVSQSPRYKVAKRGQDVALRCDPISGHVSLFWYQQALGQGPEFLTYFQNEAQLDKSGLPSDRFFAERPEGSVSTLKIQRTQQEDSAVYLCASSPETSYGYEQYFGPGTRLTVT.

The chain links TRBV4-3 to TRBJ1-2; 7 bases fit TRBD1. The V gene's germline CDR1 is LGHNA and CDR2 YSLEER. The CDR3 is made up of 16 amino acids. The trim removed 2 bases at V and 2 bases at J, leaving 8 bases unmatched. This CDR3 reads CASSQLTGEINYGYTF. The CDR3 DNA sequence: TGCGCCAGCAGCCAACTCACAGGGGAAATAAACTATGGCTACACCTTC.

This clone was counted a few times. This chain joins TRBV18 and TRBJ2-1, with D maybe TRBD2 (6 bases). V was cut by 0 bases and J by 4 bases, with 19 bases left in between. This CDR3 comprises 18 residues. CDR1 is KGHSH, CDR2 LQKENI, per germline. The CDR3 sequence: CASSPPGLSGVGYNEQFF. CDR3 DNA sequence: TGTGCCAGCTCACCACCCGGGTTGTCGGGAGTAGGTTACAATGAGCAGTTCTTC.

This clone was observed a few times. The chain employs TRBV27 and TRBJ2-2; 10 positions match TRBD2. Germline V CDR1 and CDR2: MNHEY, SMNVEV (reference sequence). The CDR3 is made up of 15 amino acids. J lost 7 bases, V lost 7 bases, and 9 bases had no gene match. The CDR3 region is CASTSRLAGVGELFF. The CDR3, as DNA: TGTGCCAGCACCTCCCGGCTAGCGGGAGTCGGGGAGCTGTTTTTT.

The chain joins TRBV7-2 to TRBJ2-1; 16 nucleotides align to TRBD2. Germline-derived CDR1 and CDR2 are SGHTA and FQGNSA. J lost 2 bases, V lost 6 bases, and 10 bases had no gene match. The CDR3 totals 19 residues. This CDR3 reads CASSSGLAGGGWTYNEQFF. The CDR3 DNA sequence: TGTGCCAGCAGTTCGGGACTAGCGGGAGGGGGGTGGACCTACAATGAGCAGTTCTTC.

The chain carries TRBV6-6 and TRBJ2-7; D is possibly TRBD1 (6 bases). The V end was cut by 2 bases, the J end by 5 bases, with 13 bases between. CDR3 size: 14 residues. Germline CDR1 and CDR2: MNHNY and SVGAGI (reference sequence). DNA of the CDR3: TGTGCCAGCAGTTACCCGGACAGCACTAACGAGCAGTACTTC. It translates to CASSYPDSTNEQYF.

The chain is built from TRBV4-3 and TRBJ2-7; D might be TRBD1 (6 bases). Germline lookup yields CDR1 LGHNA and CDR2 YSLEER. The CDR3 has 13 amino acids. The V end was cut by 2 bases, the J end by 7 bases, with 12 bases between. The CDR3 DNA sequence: TGCGCCAGCAGCCAATTTTTACAGGGTGAGCAGTACTTC. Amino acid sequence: CASSQFLQGEQYF.

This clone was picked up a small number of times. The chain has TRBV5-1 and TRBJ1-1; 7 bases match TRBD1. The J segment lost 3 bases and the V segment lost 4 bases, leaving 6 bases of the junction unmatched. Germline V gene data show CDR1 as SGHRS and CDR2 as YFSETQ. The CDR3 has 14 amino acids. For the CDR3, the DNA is TGCGCCAGCAGCGTGGACAGGACGGACACTGAAGCTTTCTTT. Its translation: CASSVDRTDTEAFF. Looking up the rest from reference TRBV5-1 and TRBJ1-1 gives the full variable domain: KAGVTQTPRYLIKTRGQQVTLSCSPISGHRSVSWYQQTPGQGLQFLFEYFSETQRNKGNFPGRFSGRQFSNSRSEMNVSTLELGDSALYLCASSVDRTDTEAFFGQGTRLTVV.

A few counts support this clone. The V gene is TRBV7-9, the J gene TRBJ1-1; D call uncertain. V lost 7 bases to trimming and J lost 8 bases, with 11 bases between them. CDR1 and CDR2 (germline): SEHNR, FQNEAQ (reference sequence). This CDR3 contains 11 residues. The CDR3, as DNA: TGTGCCAGCACCTTCAGGCGCGAAGCTTTCTTT. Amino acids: CASTFRREAFF.

The CDR3 is CASRPPGQHYGYTF. DNA for the CDR3: TGTGCCAGCAGACCCCCGGGACAGCACTATGGCTACACCTTC. The chain is built from TRBV28 and TRBJ1-2, with 7 bases fitting TRBD1. Germline values: CDR1 MDHEN, CDR2 SYDVKM. The V and J ends lost 6 bases and 3 bases, in that order; junction bases with no gene match: 7. The CDR3 contains 14 residues.

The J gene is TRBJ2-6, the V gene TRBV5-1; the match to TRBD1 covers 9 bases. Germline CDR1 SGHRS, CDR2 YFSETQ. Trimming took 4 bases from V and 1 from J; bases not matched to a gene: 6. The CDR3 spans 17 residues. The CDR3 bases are TGCGCCAGCAGCCCCCGGGACAGGGCATCTGGGGCCAACGTCCTGACTTTC. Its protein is CASSPRDRASGANVLTF.

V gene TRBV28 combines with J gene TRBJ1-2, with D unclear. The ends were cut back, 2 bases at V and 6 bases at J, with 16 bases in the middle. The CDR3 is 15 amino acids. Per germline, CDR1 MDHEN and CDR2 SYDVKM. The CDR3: CASSLSIRRRHGYTF. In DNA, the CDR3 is TGTGCCAGCAGTTTAAGTATTCGACGGAGACATGGCTACACCTTC.